This is a list of T cell receptor beta chains from one sample in a study of naive and memory T cell subsets. Each CDR3 protein gets one entry after TCRdb re-called the 5' RACE reads with MiXCR. The sample contains about 22,000 distinct CDR3 sequences, 3.5% to 5% of which appear only once. The receptors were sampled from a male donor in good health. Both conserved end residues are trimmed from each CDR3. Fields, in order: J gene, V gene, CDR3 length, CDR3 protein.

J gene: TRBJ2-7
V gene: TRBV27
CDR3 length: 12
CDR3 protein: ASSFIQGAYEQY

J gene: TRBJ2-7
V gene: TRBV6-6
CDR3 length: 12
CDR3 protein: ASAQSSSSYEQY

J gene: TRBJ1-5
V gene: TRBV19
CDR3 length: 13
CDR3 protein: ASSIAEYSNQPQH

J gene: TRBJ2-3
V gene: TRBV29-1
CDR3 length: 6
CDR3 protein: SVESQG

J gene: TRBJ1-1
V gene: TRBV6-2/TRBV6-3
CDR3 length: 11
CDR3 protein: ASSYAVGTEAF

J gene: TRBJ2-1
V gene: TRBV6-6
CDR3 length: 14
CDR3 protein: ASSSAGGPTYNEQF

J gene: TRBJ1-1
V gene: TRBV19
CDR3 length: 13
CDR3 protein: ASKKDGPMNTEAF

J gene: TRBJ2-1
V gene: TRBV20-1
CDR3 length: 11
CDR3 protein: SAPGLAANEQF

J gene: TRBJ2-4
V gene: TRBV4-1
CDR3 length: 10
CDR3 protein: ASSPPGTEQY

J gene: TRBJ2-1
V gene: TRBV7-2
CDR3 length: 13
CDR3 protein: ASSLQGTGGDEQF

J gene: TRBJ2-3
V gene: TRBV7-2
CDR3 length: 15
CDR3 protein: ASSRRTSGGSTDTQY

J gene: TRBJ2-7
V gene: TRBV28
CDR3 length: 13
CDR3 protein: ASSLTSGSLGEQY

J gene: TRBJ2-1
V gene: TRBV5-1
CDR3 length: 17
CDR3 protein: ASSFRTSGGQPLRNEQF

J gene: TRBJ2-7
V gene: TRBV10-3
CDR3 length: 9
CDR3 protein: AIQDSYEQY

J gene: TRBJ2-3
V gene: TRBV20-1
CDR3 length: 13
CDR3 protein: SARAGPSNTDTQY

J gene: TRBJ2-5
V gene: TRBV5-6
CDR3 length: 12
CDR3 protein: ASSLGLGQETQY

J gene: TRBJ1-3
V gene: TRBV10-3
CDR3 length: 11
CDR3 protein: AIRDSSGNTIY

J gene: TRBJ1-1
V gene: TRBV20-1
CDR3 length: 11
CDR3 protein: SASGTGNTEAF

J gene: TRBJ1-1
V gene: TRBV29-1
CDR3 length: 10
CDR3 protein: SVQSGGTEAF

J gene: TRBJ2-7
V gene: TRBV28
CDR3 length: 12
CDR3 protein: ASGHNRVYYEQY

J gene: TRBJ1-1
V gene: TRBV27
CDR3 length: 9
CDR3 protein: ASSRGVEAF

J gene: TRBJ1-1
V gene: TRBV3-1
CDR3 length: 11
CDR3 protein: ASSRTSRTEAF

J gene: TRBJ2-2
V gene: TRBV6-5
CDR3 length: 13
CDR3 protein: ASRRLAGGTGELF

J gene: TRBJ1-1
V gene: TRBV29-1
CDR3 length: 10
CDR3 protein: SVDGADTEAF

J gene: TRBJ2-7
V gene: TRBV5-6
CDR3 length: 12
CDR3 protein: ASSPPDTRGEQY

J gene: TRBJ2-7
V gene: TRBV3-1
CDR3 length: 16
CDR3 protein: ASSHGIIAGLSSYEQY

J gene: TRBJ2-5
V gene: TRBV6-6
CDR3 length: 12
CDR3 protein: ASSFPNMRETQY

J gene: TRBJ1-4
V gene: TRBV7-9
CDR3 length: 11
CDR3 protein: ASSKNQGGKLF

J gene: TRBJ2-1
V gene: TRBV11-2
CDR3 length: 13
CDR3 protein: ASSLRAGINNEQF

J gene: TRBJ2-5
V gene: TRBV7-9
CDR3 length: 12
CDR3 protein: ASSSPDYQETQY

J gene: TRBJ2-1
V gene: TRBV10-3
CDR3 length: 10
CDR3 protein: AISESGNEQF

J gene: TRBJ2-2
V gene: TRBV6-2/TRBV6-3
CDR3 length: 13
CDR3 protein: ASSSGTGDTGELF

J gene: TRBJ2-7
V gene: TRBV19
CDR3 length: 11
CDR3 protein: ASRYTGTYEQY

J gene: TRBJ1-3
V gene: TRBV29-1
CDR3 length: 9
CDR3 protein: SVDLGNTIY

J gene: TRBJ2-5
V gene: TRBV29-1
CDR3 length: 13
CDR3 protein: SAKPRAGTEETQY

J gene: TRBJ2-3
V gene: TRBV9
CDR3 length: 13
CDR3 protein: ASSPHEGLSDTQY

J gene: TRBJ1-3
V gene: TRBV20-1
CDR3 length: 15
CDR3 protein: SARVRGNQDPGNTIY

J gene: TRBJ2-3
V gene: TRBV28
CDR3 length: 13
CDR3 protein: ASSLNRVRTDTQY

J gene: TRBJ2-1
V gene: TRBV10-1
CDR3 length: 11
CDR3 protein: ASRNSGYNEQF

J gene: TRBJ2-7
V gene: TRBV28
CDR3 length: 14
CDR3 protein: ASSFGGGGTPYEQY

J gene: TRBJ2-7
V gene: TRBV20-1
CDR3 length: 13
CDR3 protein: SARVETGVAYEQY

J gene: TRBJ2-1
V gene: TRBV11-2
CDR3 length: 15
CDR3 protein: ASSPLGSGSPDNEQF

J gene: TRBJ1-5
V gene: TRBV5-6
CDR3 length: 13
CDR3 protein: ASSLAGQINQPQH

J gene: TRBJ1-1
V gene: TRBV29-1
CDR3 length: 10
CDR3 protein: SVLTDSAGAF

J gene: TRBJ1-1
V gene: TRBV6-1
CDR3 length: 15
CDR3 protein: ASSGTGPTSWNTEAF

J gene: TRBJ2-2
V gene: TRBV11-2
CDR3 length: 14
CDR3 protein: ASSTSRGVQTGELF

J gene: TRBJ1-5
V gene: TRBV7-2
CDR3 length: 13
CDR3 protein: ASSPETGGGQPQH

J gene: TRBJ2-7
V gene: TRBV18
CDR3 length: 11
CDR3 protein: ASSLAGTYEQY

J gene: TRBJ1-2
V gene: TRBV12-3/TRBV12-4
CDR3 length: 11
CDR3 protein: ASRTDANYGYT

J gene: TRBJ2-7
V gene: TRBV7-2
CDR3 length: 14
CDR3 protein: ASSPQRRTGHYEQY

J gene: TRBJ2-5
V gene: TRBV6-6
CDR3 length: 11
CDR3 protein: ASSFRAGETQY

J gene: TRBJ2-1
V gene: TRBV5-1
CDR3 length: 14
CDR3 protein: ASRSATGLNYNEQF

J gene: TRBJ2-3
V gene: TRBV20-1
CDR3 length: 13
CDR3 protein: SARVNGGGTDTQY

J gene: TRBJ2-5
V gene: TRBV6-5
CDR3 length: 13
CDR3 protein: ASSPGQKLWETQY

J gene: TRBJ2-1
V gene: TRBV20-1
CDR3 length: 13
CDR3 protein: SALDEAGGNNEQF